Shown below are 17 T cell receptor beta chains from a single sample sequenced in a study of blood T cell repertoires in COVID-19. Measured with immunoSEQ multiplex PCR; TCRdb has only the in-frame clones, and not every one. The sample consists of tens of thousands of clones, around 85% of them appearing once. Sequenced: peripheral blood. These receptors all come from a woman older than 75 with active or convalescent COVID-19.

The CDR3 coding sequence is TGTGCCAGCAGCCGAGGCCGTAGGGAGACCCAGTACTTC. Translated: CASSRGRRETQYF. The rearrangement uses TRBV7-2 and TRBJ2-5; D unresolved. V was pared by 5 bases and J by 5 bases, with 12 bases between. The germline gives CDR1 SGHTA, CDR2 FQGNSA. This CDR3 has 13 amino acids.

The CDR3 DNA is TGTGCCAGCAGCCTCGCTCTTGGGACTAGCGGAGGTACCTACGAGCAGTACTTC. Its protein is CASSLALGTSGGTYEQYF. This chain joins TRBV11-2 and TRBJ2-7; 11 bases are a match to TRBD2. Germline loops: CDR1 SGHAT, CDR2 FQNNGV. The junction had 14 bases not matched to a gene; V was cut back by 5 bases and J by 2 bases. This CDR3 contains 18 residues.

This clone was detected only once. V gene TRBV7-2 combines with J gene TRBJ2-6; D might be TRBD1 (6 bases). Deletions cut 0 bases from V and 0 bases from J, with 12 bases between. Germline CDR1 is SGHTA and CDR2 is FQGNSA. The CDR3 runs to 18 residues. The chain's CDR3 is CASSLAGARSSGANVLTF. The DNA for the CDR3 is TGTGCCAGCAGCTTAGCGGGGGCCCGAAGCTCTGGGGCCAACGTCCTGACTTTC. The full variable domain, completed using reference TRBV7-2 and TRBJ2-6, is GAGVSQSPSNKVTEKGKDVELRCDPISGHTALYWYRQSLGQGLEFLIYFQGNSAPDKSGLPSDRFSAERTGGSVSTLTIQRTQQEDSAVYLCASSLAGARSSGANVLTFGAGSRLTVL.

This rearrangement joins TRBV12-5 to TRBJ1-1; 9 nucleotides match TRBD1. This CDR3 has 17 amino acids. The V segment lost 4 bases and the J segment 4 bases; nucleotides outside the gene matches: 13. Germline V CDR1 and CDR2: LGHNT, FRNRAP. Written as DNA, the CDR3 is TGTGCTAGTGGTTATAGCCCGGGACAGGGATGGGGCACTGAAGCTTTCTTT. This translates into CASGYSPGQGWGTEAFF. Using reference TRBV12-5 and TRBJ1-1 for the parts outside the CDR3, the full variable domain is DARVTQTPRHKVTEMGQEVTMRCQPILGHNTVFWYRQTMMQGLELLAYFRNRAPLDDSGMPKDRFSAEMPDATLATLKIQPSEPRDSAVYFCASGYSPGQGWGTEAFFGQGTRLTVV.

This clone was detected a few times. The V and J genes are TRBV5-1 and TRBJ2-7; D is possibly TRBD2 (5 bases). V gave up 0 bases and J gave up 6 bases, with 16 bases separating them. Per the germline V gene, CDR1 is SGHRS and CDR2 is YFSETQ. The CDR3 runs 15 residues. CDR3 amino acids: CASSLAGEGASEQYF. CDR3 DNA sequence: TGCGCCAGCAGCTTGGCGGGTGAGGGAGCTAGCGAGCAGTACTTC. The entire variable domain, with the rest obtained from reference TRBV5-1 and TRBJ2-7, is as follows: KAGVTQTPRYLIKTRGQQVTLSCSPISGHRSVSWYQQTPGQGLQFLFEYFSETQRNKGNFPGRFSGRQFSNSRSEMNVSTLELGDSALYLCASSLAGEGASEQYFGPGTRLTVT.

The rearrangement joins TRBV19 to TRBJ1-5; maybe TRBD1 (6 bases). The CDR3 loop spans 15 amino acids. Germline V lookup: CDR1 LNHDA, CDR2 SQIVND (reference sequence). Trimming took 0 bases from V and 4 from J, leaving 10 bases between them. In nucleotides, the CDR3 is TGTGCCAGTAGTATAGAACAGGGTATTAATCAGCCCCAGCATTTT. This codes for CASSIEQGINQPQHF.

The rearrangement joins TRBV7-2 to TRBJ2-5; 13 nucleotides line up with TRBD2. The CDR3 is 16 amino acids. Germline V lookup: CDR1 SGHTA, CDR2 FQGNSA. J gave up 4 bases and V 5 bases, and 7 bases lay outside the gene matches. The CDR3 loop reads CASSESGLAGRETQYF. The DNA of the CDR3 is TGTGCCAGCAGCGAATCGGGACTAGCGGGACGAGAGACCCAGTACTTC.

The chain recombines TRBV29-1 with TRBJ2-4; weak D call: TRBD1 (5 bases). Germline CDR1 SQVTM, CDR2 ANQGSEA. The CDR3 loop spans 12 amino acids. Trimming removed 4 bases from V and 5 bases from J, with 9 bases in between. DNA for the CDR3: TGCAGCGTTGGCACAGGAGAAAACATTCAGTACTTC. Its translation: CSVGTGENIQYF. Together with reference TRBV29-1 and TRBJ2-4, the CDR3 gives the full variable domain: SAVISQKPSRDICQRGTSLTIQCQVDSQVTMMFWYRQQPGQSLTLIATANQGSEATYESGFVIDKFPISRPNLTFSTLTVSNMSPEDSSIYLCSVGTGENIQYFGAGTRLSVL.

The rearrangement uses TRBV25-1 and TRBJ1-2; D is undetermined. The germline gives CDR1 MGHDK, CDR2 SYGVNS. CDR3 length: 14 residues. The V end lost 1 base, the J end lost 7 bases, and 13 bases lay between the germline ends. The CDR3 DNA follows: TGTGCCAGCAGTGAATGGGTGGAGGGCTCTGGCTACACCTTC. It codes for CASSEWVEGSGYTF.

V and J are TRBV11-1 and TRBJ2-2, with D maybe TRBD2 (6 bases). The germline V gene encodes CDR1 SGHAT and CDR2 FQDESV (reference sequence). The CDR3 has 15 amino acids. Trimming took off 1 base at V and 4 bases at J, with 10 bases between the two ends. CDR3 coding DNA: TGTGCCAGCAGCTTAGGGGGGACTGCCACCGGGGAGCTGTTTTTT. Its translation: CASSLGGTATGELFF.

V gene TRBV11-2 combines with J gene TRBJ1-2, with a possible D match to TRBD1 (5 bases). The CDR3 length is 14 residues. V lost 1 base and J lost 4, with 10 bases in between. Germline CDR1 and CDR2: SGHAT and FQNNGV. The CDR3 region is CASSLAGQGYGYTF. CDR3 DNA: TGTGCCAGCAGCTTAGCTGGGCAGGGCTATGGCTACACCTTC.

The chain combines TRBV2 with TRBJ1-1, with TRBD1 matching 10 bases. The V gene end was trimmed by 7 bases and the J gene end by 0 bases; junction bases not matched to a gene: 5. The CDR3 is 15 amino acids. The germline CDR1 and CDR2 sequences are SNHLY and FYNNEI. CDR3 region: CASTPGQGLNTEAFF. The CDR3 coding sequence is TGTGCCAGCACCCCGGGACAGGGGTTGAACACTGAAGCTTTCTTT.

CDR3 nucleotides: TGTGCCAGCAGTGCACTCGAGGGCGGCTACACCTTC. It specifies CASSALEGGYTF. The chain employs TRBV12-3 or TRBV12-4 and TRBJ1-2; no firm D call. The ends were cut back, 5 bases at V and 8 bases at J, with 12 bases in the middle. This CDR3 has 12 amino acids.

The chain joins TRBV19 to TRBJ2-7; 10 positions agree with TRBD2. Germline assignment: CDR1 LNHDA and CDR2 SQIVND (reference sequence). This CDR3 region has 14 residues. V lost 6 bases to trimming and J lost 2 bases; unmatched junction nucleotides: 4. The CDR3 loop reads CASRTSGTTYEQYF. Written as DNA, the CDR3 is TGTGCCAGTAGAACTAGCGGGACCACCTACGAGCAGTACTTC.

The chain couples TRBV7-8 to TRBJ1-1; no reliable D call. V was trimmed by 0 bases and J by 0 bases, leaving 11 bases between them. Germline values: CDR1 SGHVS, CDR2 FQNEAQ. This CDR3 spans 16 amino acids. The CDR3 loop reads CASSLATRTVNTEAFF. CDR3 in DNA: TGTGCCAGCAGCTTAGCCACGCGGACTGTGAACACTGAAGCTTTCTTT.

V and J are TRBV27 and TRBJ2-5, with 16 bases identical to TRBD2. Trimming removed 3 bases from V and 5 bases from J; junction bases left unmatched: 9. The CDR3 contains 18 residues. Germline CDR1 MNHEY, CDR2 SMNVEV (reference sequence). CDR3 amino acids: CASSFMPGLAGGVETQYF. The CDR3 nucleotides are TGTGCCAGCAGTTTCATGCCGGGACTAGCGGGAGGGGTTGAGACCCAGTACTTC.

The genes are TRBV19 and TRBJ1-6; 7 bases fit TRBD1. V gave up 3 bases and J gave up 6 bases; unmatched junction bases: 14. Germline loops: CDR1 LNHDA, CDR2 SQIVND (reference sequence). This CDR3 is 18 amino acids long. In DNA, the CDR3 is TGTGCCAGTAGTATTCTTAAGGGGTGTGACAGGGTTAATTCACCCCTCCACTTT. Translating gives CASSILKGCDRVNSPLHF.